This entry lists 29 T cell receptor beta chains sequenced from one sample in a study of blood T cell repertoires in COVID-19. Sequencing used immunoSEQ multiplex PCR; TCRdb keeps in-frame clones, though not all of them. This sample has about 130,000 clones; 70% to 90% occur once, and the top ten carry 15% to 20%. The sequencing input was peripheral blood. These receptors came from a woman aged 50 to 60 who had recovered from COVID-19.

The chain uses TRBV20-1 and TRBJ1-1; D perhaps matches TRBD1 (6 bases). V shed 6 bases and J shed 10 bases, with 6 bases lying between them. The CDR3 runs to 8 residues. Germline CDR1 DFQATT, CDR2 SNEGSKA (reference sequence). The CDR3 DNA follows: TGCAGTGCGGGGGCAGCTTTCTTT. This translates into CSAGAAFF.

The chain combines TRBV5-1 with TRBJ1-4, with D possibly TRBD1 on 6 matching bases. Trimming pared 4 bases from V and 3 bases from J, leaving 13 bases between. Germline V gives CDR1 SGHRS, CDR2 YFSETQ. This CDR3 contains 15 residues. This chain's CDR3 is CASSRGTPANEKLFF. The CDR3, as DNA: TGCGCCAGCAGCAGAGGGACACCAGCTAATGAAAAACTGTTTTTT.

The chain carries TRBV4-1 and TRBJ1-4; 7 bases map to TRBD1. Germline loops: CDR1 MGHRA, CDR2 YSYEKL. V trimming: 5 bases; J trimming: 0 bases; junction bases outside the gene matches: 3. CDR3 length: 15 amino acids. The CDR3 loop is CASSRGRATNEKLFF. The CDR3 bases are TGCGCCAGCAGCAGGGGGCGGGCAACTAATGAAAAACTGTTTTTT.

The CDR3 nucleotides are TGTGCCTGGAGCATACAGGGGAATCAGCCCCAGCATTTT. It codes for CAWSIQGNQPQHF. V usage is TRBV30 and J usage is TRBJ1-5; 7 bases align to TRBD1. Trimming at V came to 3 bases and at J to 4 bases, leaving 3 bases not matched to a gene. The CDR3 sequence is 13 residues long. In germline, CDR1 is GTSNPN, CDR2 SVGIG (reference sequence).

The gene calls are TRBV7-9 and TRBJ2-1, with D unresolved. The V gene lost 1 base and the J gene lost 8 bases, with 12 bases spanning the gap. The CDR3 runs to 14 residues. Germline CDR1 is SEHNR and CDR2 is FQNEAQ (reference sequence). The CDR3 loop reads CASSLGGPKDEQFF. DNA of the CDR3: TGTGCCAGCAGCTTAGGAGGCCCGAAGGATGAGCAGTTCTTC.

This sequence joins TRBV5-4 and TRBJ2-7; TRBD2 is a possible D gene (7 bases). The CDR3 spans 14 residues. Germline lookup yields CDR1 SGHNT and CDR2 YYREEE (reference sequence). The V gene lost 4 bases and the J gene lost 6 bases, with 17 bases spanning the gap. The CDR3 here is CASSLLGGGGEQYF. The CDR3 DNA sequence: TGTGCCAGCAGCCTGTTGGGGGGGGGCGGCGAGCAGTACTTC.

The J gene is TRBJ2-7, the V gene TRBV20-1, with D perhaps matching TRBD1 (6 bases). The V gene lost 3 bases and the J gene lost 3 bases, with 18 bases spanning the gap. Germline V gives CDR1 DFQATT, CDR2 SNEGSKA (reference sequence). The CDR3 extends over 15 amino acids. CDR3 nucleotides: TGCAGTGCTAGTGACACAGGGCGACCTTTCTACGAGCAGTACTTC. Encoded protein: CSASDTGRPFYEQYF.

V and J are TRBV5-1 and TRBJ2-2; 7 positions agree with TRBD2. Per germline, CDR1 SGHRS and CDR2 YFSETQ. Trimming removed 0 bases from V and 4 bases from J; junction bases left unmatched: 15. The CDR3 totals 19 residues. The CDR3 reads CASSLVVAGTPAITGELFF. CDR3 DNA: TGCGCCAGCAGCTTGGTGGTAGCGGGCACACCCGCGATCACCGGGGAGCTGTTTTTT.

DNA of the CDR3: TGTGCCAGCCAAGCGGGAGCCCAATATAACACCGGGGAGCTGTTTTTT. Its protein product is CASQAGAQYNTGELFF. This chain joins TRBV5-4 and TRBJ2-2; 8 nucleotides align to TRBD2. V shed 7 bases, J shed 2 bases, and the junction held 10 bases outside the gene matches. Germline V gene data show CDR1 as SGHNT and CDR2 as YYREEE (reference sequence). The CDR3 is made up of 16 amino acids.

This clone was recorded only once. The V gene is TRBV27, the J gene TRBJ2-7, with TRBD2 as a possible D gene (5 bases). This CDR3 has 17 residues. V was shortened by 6 bases and J by 6 bases, with 27 bases between the two germline ends. Germline values: CDR1 MNHEY, CDR2 SMNVEV (reference sequence). The CDR3, as DNA: TGTGCCAGCAGCAATCACCCCGGCGGGCCGGCCCTGGGCGAGCAGTACTTC. It encodes CASSNHPGGPALGEQYF.

This clone was detected only once. V gene TRBV18 combines with J gene TRBJ2-3; a possible D gene is TRBD1 (5 bases). The germline V gene has CDR1 KGHSH and CDR2 LQKENI. This CDR3 spans 13 amino acids. With 3 bases removed from V and 4 bases from J, the gap between germline ends came to 8 bases. CDR3: CASSPQGADTQYF. In DNA form, the CDR3 reads TGTGCCAGCTCACCTCAGGGCGCAGATACGCAGTATTTT.

The rearrangement links TRBV5-4 to TRBJ2-7; D might be TRBD1 (6 bases). The CDR3 covers 14 residues. The V gene lost 4 bases and the J gene lost 3 bases, with 14 bases spanning the gap. CDR1 and CDR2 from the germline V gene are SGHNT and YYREEE (reference sequence). CDR3 coding DNA: TGTGCCAGCAGCAGGGACACTCAGAGCTACGAGCAGTACTTC. Protein: CASSRDTQSYEQYF.

The CDR3 DNA sequence: TGTGCCAGCAGTGACGACTGGTCATCAGATACGCAGTATTTT. It encodes CASSDDWSSDTQYF. The chain has TRBV2 and TRBJ2-3; D call uncertain. CDR1 and CDR2 (germline): SNHLY, FYNNEI. V was pared by 3 bases and J by 4 bases, with 11 bases between. The CDR3 spans 14 residues. Full variable domain (outside the CDR3, taken from reference TRBV2 and TRBJ2-3): EPEVTQTPSHQVTQMGQEVILRCVPISNHLYFYWYRQILGQKVEFLVSFYNNEISEKSEIFDDQFSVERPDGSNFTLKIRSTKLEDSAMYFCASSDDWSSDTQYFGPGTRLTVL.

The rearrangement joins TRBV28 to TRBJ2-5; D is ambiguous. This CDR3 is built from 17 residues. Trimming removed 5 bases at V and 5 bases at J, with 24 bases between. The germline V gene has CDR1 MDHEN and CDR2 SYDVKM. This CDR3 reads CASSQSAGLGSMETQYF. The CDR3 DNA is TGTGCCAGCAGTCAATCCGCAGGTTTGGGTAGTATGGAGACCCAGTACTTC. Full variable domain (outside the CDR3, taken from reference TRBV28 and TRBJ2-5): DVKVTQSSRYLVKRTGEKVFLECVQDMDHENMFWYRQDPGLGLRLIYFSYDVKMKEKGDIPEGYSVSREKKERFSLILESASTNQTSMYLCASSQSAGLGSMETQYFGPGTRLLVL.

This chain uses TRBV24-1 with TRBJ2-2, with D tentatively TRBD1 (6 bases). The germline gives CDR1 KGHDR, CDR2 SFDVKD. Trimming took 9 bases from V and 0 from J, leaving 16 bases between them. This CDR3 spans 16 amino acids. The CDR3 region has the DNA TGTGCCACCGGAGAGCAGGGGCCCCCGAACACCGGGGAGCTGTTTTTT. Its translation is CATGEQGPPNTGELFF.

The rearrangement uses TRBV2 and TRBJ2-3; no clear D gene. Germline V lookup: CDR1 SNHLY, CDR2 FYNNEI. V lost 6 bases to trimming and J lost 4 bases, with 8 bases between them. This CDR3 is 12 amino acids long. This CDR3 reads CASRVVSDTQYF. The CDR3 nucleotides are TGTGCCAGCAGGGTAGTATCAGATACGCAGTATTTT.

This clone has a single count. The chain links TRBV10-3 to TRBJ1-1; TRBD1 aligns across 10 bases. The trim removed 6 bases at V and 11 bases at J, leaving 12 bases unmatched. This CDR3 is 14 amino acids long. Germline CDR1 and CDR2: ENHRY and SYGVKD. CDR3 sequence (DNA): TGTGCCATCAGCCCAGGACAGGGGGTCTTTAAGGCTTTCTTT. It yields the protein CAISPGQGVFKAFF.

This sequence joins TRBV9 and TRBJ2-1; possibly TRBD2 for D (6 bases). The CDR3 totals 14 residues. Between the trimmed V and J ends, which lost 0 bases and 6 bases, there was a span of 10 bases. Germline lookup yields CDR1 SGDLS and CDR2 YYNGEE. CDR3 sequence reads: CASSVEMGLNEQFF. CDR3 coding DNA: TGTGCCAGCAGCGTAGAAATGGGACTCAATGAGCAGTTCTTC.

The chain combines TRBV7-9 with TRBJ1-2; tentative D call: TRBD1 (5 bases). CDR3 length equals 14 residues. Germline-derived CDR1 and CDR2 are SEHNR and FQNEAQ (reference sequence). The V end lost 6 bases, the J end lost 7 bases, and 18 bases lay between the germline ends. The CDR3 DNA reads TGTGCCAGCAGGCAACCGGGACGGACTATTGGCTACACCTTC. Residues: CASRQPGRTIGYTF.

V usage is TRBV7-2 and J usage is TRBJ1-6; 10 positions match TRBD1. CDR1 and CDR2 from the germline V gene are SGHTA and FQGNSA. The V gene end was trimmed by 5 bases and the J gene end by 10 bases; junction bases not matched to a gene: 11. The length of the CDR3 is 16 residues. The CDR3 is CASSPGTGAGGSPLHF. DNA for the CDR3: TGTGCCAGCAGCCCCGGGACAGGGGCTGGGGGGTCACCCCTCCACTTT.

The chain has TRBV6-5 and TRBJ1-5, with D hard to call. CDR1 is MNHEY, CDR2 SVGAGI, per germline. The CDR3 extends over 12 amino acids. Trimming took off 6 bases at V and 6 bases at J, with 9 bases between the two ends. In DNA form, the CDR3 reads TGTGCCAGCAGGTTTGAGATTCAGCCCCAGCATTTT. As protein: CASRFEIQPQHF.

The rearrangement links TRBV9 to TRBJ2-3; tentatively, D is TRBD1 (6 bases). The CDR3 is 13 amino acids. Trimming pared 7 bases from V and 2 bases from J, leaving 11 bases between. CDR1 and CDR2 (germline): SGDLS, YYNGEE. CDR3 protein: CASSGQPTDTQYF. CDR3 in DNA: TGTGCCAGCTCCGGACAGCCCACAGATACGCAGTATTTT.

This clone was counted only a few times. The chain links TRBV2 to TRBJ1-5, with D tentatively TRBD1 (6 bases). CDR3 length: 13 amino acids. Between the trimmed V and J ends, which lost 5 bases and 9 bases, there was a span of 14 bases. CDR1 and CDR2 from the germline V gene are SNHLY and FYNNEI. CDR3 sequence: CASSNGGRMPQHF. The CDR3 bases are TGTGCCAGCAGTAACGGGGGGCGCATGCCCCAGCATTTT.

This clone was seen once. This chain connects TRBV28 to TRBJ2-5; no reliable D call. The CDR3 spans 13 residues. Trimming removed 4 bases at V and 3 bases at J, with 9 bases between. CDR1 MDHEN and CDR2 SYDVKM come from the germline V gene. CDR3 DNA sequence: TGTGCCAGCAGTTCAGTGGCCGAAGAGACCCAGTACTTC. It yields the protein CASSSVAEETQYF.

V gene TRBV9 combines with J gene TRBJ1-3, with TRBD1 matching 9 bases. This CDR3 is 16 amino acids long. Trimming cost V 0 bases and J 4 bases; bases outside gene matches: 5. Germline V gives CDR1 SGDLS, CDR2 YYNGEE. The chain's CDR3 is CASSVEGQGSGNTIYF. In nucleotides, the CDR3 is TGTGCCAGCAGCGTAGAAGGACAGGGGAGCGGAAACACCATATATTTT. Based on the CDR3 plus reference TRBV9 and TRBJ1-3, the full variable domain is DSGVTQTPKHLITATGQRVTLRCSPRSGDLSVYWYQQSLDQGLQFLIQYYNGEERAKGNILERFSAQQFPDLHSELNLSSLELGDSALYFCASSVEGQGSGNTIYFGEGSWLTVV.

The chain's CDR3 is CASSQDPGWNNEQFF. CDR3 DNA: TGCGCCAGCAGCCAAGACCCCGGGTGGAACAATGAGCAGTTCTTC. V gene TRBV4-1 combines with J gene TRBJ2-1; D is unresolved. This CDR3 has 15 amino acids. The ends were cut back, 0 bases at V and 5 bases at J, with 11 bases in the middle. Looked up from germline, CDR1 is MGHRA and CDR2 is YSYEKL.

This clone was recorded once. The V gene is TRBV5-5, the J gene TRBJ1-1, with D maybe TRBD1 (5 bases). Germline V gene sequence: CDR1 SGHKS, CDR2 YYEKEE (reference sequence). V dropped 2 bases and J dropped 3 bases, with 23 bases sitting between them. This CDR3 contains 18 residues. For the CDR3, the DNA is TGTGCCAGCAGCTTCTTCCCAATCCCACGCTTAGGGGACACTGAAGCTTTCTTT. It codes for CASSFFPIPRLGDTEAFF.

The chain carries TRBV6-5 and TRBJ2-2, with D uncertain. V was trimmed by 4 bases and J by 4 bases, leaving 13 bases between them. Germline CDR1 MNHEY, CDR2 SVGAGI. The CDR3 has 15 residues. For the CDR3, the DNA is TGTGCCAGCAGTTCGTTGGGCCGGTCCACCGGGGAGCTGTTTTTT. This encodes CASSSLGRSTGELFF.

This chain connects TRBV11-3 to TRBJ2-2; D remains unclear. Germline CDR1 is SGHNT and CDR2 is YENEEA. Trimming removed 0 bases from V and 6 bases from J, with 17 bases in between. This CDR3 is built from 17 residues. The CDR3 DNA follows: TGTGCCAGCAGCTTAGATCCGGAACGGGTGACGGCCGGGGAGCTGTTTTTT. Translated, it gives CASSLDPERVTAGELFF.